The 3 T cell receptor beta chains below all came from one sample that was sequenced in a study of response to subunit inactivated influenza vaccine. TCRdb passed the RT-PCR reads through MiXCR, listing each CDR3 protein once. The top ten hold 9.5% to 12% of the sample, which has about 570,000 distinct CDR3 sequences, roughly 12% seen once. These records were also assigned to another study, of T cells expressing NK-cell markers. Per that study: cDNA encoding TCR beta was synthesized via 5'RACE template switching incorporating UMIs.

The sample here was PBMCs from blood, taken on the day of vaccination. All receptors derive from a man aged 50-60 years who received an inactivated influenza vaccine.

This clonotype was seen a few times. J is TRBJ1-1 and V is TRBV12-3 or TRBV12-4, with D possibly being TRBD1 (5 bases). This CDR3 spans 14 amino acids. V gave up 6 bases and J gave up 2 bases, with 13 bases separating them. The CDR3 loop reads CASSTGRLNTEAFF. The CDR3, as DNA: TGTGCCAGCAGCACGGGACGGTTAAACACTGAAGCTTTCTTT.

The chain combines TRBV6-2 or TRBV6-3 with TRBJ2-5; maybe TRBD1 (5 bases). V shed 6 bases and J shed 6 bases, with 17 bases lying between them. The germline V gene has CDR1 MNHEY and CDR2 SVGEGT. There are 14 residues in the CDR3. The CDR3 DNA follows: TGTGCCAGCAGCCCCAGGGTGGCCACCCAGACCCAGTACTTC. It yields the protein CASSPRVATQTQYF.

This clonotype was found a few times. The gene calls are TRBV2 and TRBJ1-1, with D maybe TRBD1 (5 bases). The CDR3 has 14 residues. CDR1 is SNHLY and CDR2 is FYNNEI in the germline V gene. The V end lost 7 bases, the J end lost 1 base, and 13 bases lay between the germline ends. CDR3 in DNA: TGTGCCAGCACGTGGACACCTGGGAACACTGAAGCTTTCTTT. It encodes CASTWTPGNTEAFF.